The rows below give T cell receptor beta chains drawn from one sample of a study of blood T cell repertoires in COVID-19. Profiling relied on immunoSEQ multiplex PCR, and the TCRdb table lists in-frame clones only, not all of them. The table shows about 220,000 clones, with about four fifths occurring only once. The specimen sequenced was peripheral blood. All receptors derive from a woman older than 75 with acute or convalescent COVID-19. CDR3s include the opening cysteine and the closing phenylalanine or tryptophan.

j_gene: TRBJ2-7; v_gene: TRBV7-6; CDR3aa: CASSPPLGWGVSYEQYF
j_gene: TRBJ2-5; v_gene: TRBV11-2; CDR3aa: CASSPRTGYETQYF
j_gene: TRBJ1-6; v_gene: TRBV7-9; CDR3aa: CASSLSGGSSPLHF
j_gene: TRBJ2-1; v_gene: TRBV5-6; CDR3aa: CASSLAGVYNEQFF
j_gene: TRBJ2-7; v_gene: TRBV5-1; CDR3aa: CASSFTGSQEMEQYF
j_gene: TRBJ2-1; v_gene: TRBV12-5; CDR3aa: CASGRGQGTDNEQFF
j_gene: TRBJ2-1; v_gene: TRBV24-1; CDR3aa: CATSDPTGVEQFF
j_gene: TRBJ2-7; v_gene: TRBV23-1; CDR3aa: CASSQPLGGNEEYF
j_gene: TRBJ2-3; v_gene: TRBV24-1; CDR3aa: CATSDGAGQIDTQYF
j_gene: TRBJ2-3; v_gene: TRBV11-3; CDR3aa: CASGYSGARDTQYF
j_gene: TRBJ2-5; v_gene: TRBV6-1; CDR3aa: CASSVTSGGPGETQYF
j_gene: TRBJ2-2; v_gene: TRBV5-5; CDR3aa: CASRPSGGIGELFF
j_gene: TRBJ2-3; v_gene: TRBV19; CDR3aa: CASSVGQGGPDTQYF
j_gene: TRBJ2-3; v_gene: TRBV2; CDR3aa: CASGGFGIATDTQYF
j_gene: TRBJ2-7; v_gene: TRBV6-5; CDR3aa: CASNRGSSYEQYF
j_gene: TRBJ1-1; v_gene: TRBV5-1; CDR3aa: CASSSGQGATEAFF
j_gene: TRBJ2-2; v_gene: TRBV23-1; CDR3aa: CASSQSMAHTGELFF
j_gene: TRBJ1-3; v_gene: TRBV5-4; CDR3aa: CASSFDQRSSGNTIYF
j_gene: TRBJ1-1; v_gene: TRBV5-1; CDR3aa: CASSLDVNTEAFF
j_gene: TRBJ2-1; v_gene: TRBV24-1; CDR3aa: CATSDPRGGGNEQFF
j_gene: TRBJ2-3; v_gene: TRBV19; CDR3aa: CASSIGHITDTQYF
j_gene: TRBJ2-7; v_gene: TRBV7-8; CDR3aa: CASSFDRASYEQYF
j_gene: TRBJ1-1; v_gene: TRBV19; CDR3aa: CASSIFGTGALGAFF
j_gene: TRBJ1-2; v_gene: TRBV28; CDR3aa: CASSLVPGLDYGYTF
j_gene: TRBJ2-7; v_gene: TRBV7-9; CDR3aa: CASSLEAFGTGGLWEQYF